Listed below are T cell receptor beta chains from one sample, sequenced in a study of blood T cell repertoires in COVID-19. The assay was immunoSEQ multiplex PCR, and TCRdb's table has in-frame clones only and misses some. This table holds 200,000 to 250,000 clones, 65% to 85% found once. Sequences were obtained from PBMCs or T cells enriched from blood (not recorded which). All receptors come from a woman between 35 and 50 years old with acute COVID-19. Each CDR3 is given with its conserved first and last residue. The D gene is left open where the match is weak. Where a row states a size, it is once, few, many or the class of an expanded clone; other rows omit it.

size	V	J	D	DNA	CDR3
NA	TRBV30	TRBJ2-7	NA	TGTGCCTGGACCAGGAACTCCTACGAGCAGTACTTC	CAWTRNSYEQYF
NA	TRBV9	TRBJ2-1	NA	TGTGCCAGCACCGGGACACTACAAGGTCCATGGTTCTTC	CASTGTLQGPWFF
NA	TRBV27	TRBJ1-5	NA	TGTGCCAGCAGTTTAGCCCCTCAGACGGAGACCTCCCATCAGCCCCAGCATTTT	CASSLAPQTETSHQPQHF
few	TRBV3-1/TRBV3-2	TRBJ1-2	NA	TGTGCCAGCAGCCAAGAGAATGGAGTTGGCTATGGCTACACCTTC	CASSQENGVGYGYTF
few	TRBV14	TRBJ1-1	NA	TGTGCCAGCAGCCCCGGGGTGGTTCGTATAGTTTTCTTT	CASSPGVVRIVFF
NA	TRBV6-5	TRBJ1-4	NA	TGTGCCAGCAGTTCGGGGGGGGTAGGTAATGAAAAACTGTTTTTT	CASSSGGVGNEKLFF
NA	TRBV27	TRBJ2-1	NA	TGTGCCAGCAGTCCCACCGGGGTTAGCTCCTACAATGAGCAGTTCTTC	CASSPTGVSSYNEQFF
NA	TRBV10-3	TRBJ1-4	NA	TGTGCCACGCTCAGGGAAACTAATGAAAAACTGTTTTTT	CATLRETNEKLFF
NA	TRBV7-2	TRBJ1-4	NA	TGTGCCAGCAGCTTAGCAGGGGGAACTAATGAAAAACTGTTTTTT	CASSLAGGTNEKLFF
NA	TRBV5-4	TRBJ2-1	TRBD1	TGTGCCACCCCGCGACAGGGGAAGAAGGGTGTACACAATGAGCAGTTCTTC	CATPRQGKKGVHNEQFF
NA	TRBV19	TRBJ2-7	TRBD1	TGTGCCAGTAGTATTAGAGGACAGGGAACCTACGAGCAGTACTTC	CASSIRGQGTYEQYF
NA	TRBV5-1	TRBJ2-2	TRBD1	TGCGCCAGCAGCTTCACCCAGGGGGCAGGGACCGGGGAGCTGTTTTTT	CASSFTQGAGTGELFF
NA	TRBV19	TRBJ2-1	TRBD2	TGTGCCAGTAGAAGGACTAGCGGGAGTTGGAATGAGCAGTTCTTC	CASRRTSGSWNEQFF
NA	TRBV7-2	TRBJ2-7	TRBD2	TGTGCCAGCAGCTTAACGGGGACTAGCGGGTACGAGCAGTACTTC	CASSLTGTSGYEQYF
NA	TRBV5-4	TRBJ2-1	TRBD1	TGTGCCAGCAGCCCGCCTCCAAAGACAGGGGGCTCCTACAATGAGCAGTTCTTC	CASSPPPKTGGSYNEQFF
once	TRBV6-5	TRBJ1-3	NA	TGTGCCACATCCAGGACAGTCATCTCTGGAAACACCATATATTTT	CATSRTVISGNTIYF
few	TRBV19	TRBJ1-5	NA	TGTGCCAGTAGTATCTTCGGGGCAGGGGCAAATCAGCCCCAGCATTTT	CASSIFGAGANQPQHF
NA	TRBV27	TRBJ2-7	TRBD2	TGTGCCAGCACTCTAGCGGGAGGGCCTAACTACGAGCAGTACTTC	CASTLAGGPNYEQYF
NA	TRBV2	TRBJ2-1	TRBD2	TGTGCCAGCAGTGACAGGAGCGGGGGCAACAATGAGCAGTTCTTC	CASSDRSGGNNEQFF
NA	TRBV19	TRBJ2-7	TRBD1	TGTGCCAGTAGCCAGCCGGGGACAGGTGACGAGCAGTACTTC	CASSQPGTGDEQYF
NA	TRBV30	TRBJ1-2	NA	TGTGCCTGGAGTGTAGGGGGGGTGCTTGGCTACACCTTC	CAWSVGGVLGYTF
NA	TRBV7-6	TRBJ1-2	NA	TGTGCCAGCAGCCCCCTCGGTCTCCATCCCCTGATGAACTATGGCTACACCTTC	CASSPLGLHPLMNYGYTF
NA	TRBV25-1	TRBJ2-7	NA	TGTGCCAGCACCACAGGGAGAGGGGCCTACGAGCAGTACTTC	CASTTGRGAYEQYF
NA	TRBV5-6	TRBJ1-3	NA	TGTGCCAGCAGCTCGGTGGGGGGTAACACCATATATTTT	CASSSVGGNTIYF
few	TRBV2	TRBJ1-5	NA	TGTGCCAGCACAGGGGGCAATCAGCCCCAGCATTTT	CASTGGNQPQHF
few	TRBV29-1	TRBJ1-1	NA	TGCAGCGTTGTTGGACACCAAAACACTGAAGCTTTCTTT	CSVVGHQNTEAFF
NA	TRBV5-1	TRBJ1-1	TRBD1	TGCGCCAGCAGCTTGGGGCACCAAAGGGGGCTGGTGAACACTGAAGCTTTCTTT	CASSLGHQRGLVNTEAFF
few	TRBV28	TRBJ2-5	NA	TGTGCCAGCAGTGTGCGGGCGGAGACCCAGTACTTC	CASSVRAETQYF
NA	TRBV3-1/TRBV3-2	TRBJ2-2	NA	TGTGCCAGCAGCCAAGAGGCTGGGGCCCGCGGGGAGCTGTTTTTT	CASSQEAGARGELFF
NA	TRBV6-5	TRBJ1-2	NA	TGTGCCAGCAGTTACGTCAAGGCAGGTTCTAACTATGGCTACACCTTC	CASSYVKAGSNYGYTF
NA	TRBV5-4	TRBJ1-4	NA	TGTGCCAGCAGCCTGGAGGTCGGGAATGAAAAACTGTTTTTT	CASSLEVGNEKLFF
NA	TRBV5-1	TRBJ1-4	NA	TGCGCCAGCAGCGCGAACACAGGGAGGGATGAAAAACTGTTTTTT	CASSANTGRDEKLFF
NA	TRBV18	TRBJ1-3	TRBD1	TGTGCCAGCTCACTCTATAGGACAGGGGGCTCTGGAAACACCATATATTTT	CASSLYRTGGSGNTIYF
NA	TRBV4-3	TRBJ2-2	NA	TGCGCCAGCAGCCGCGCCCACTTCACCGGGGAGCTGTTTTTT	CASSRAHFTGELFF
NA	TRBV6-6	TRBJ2-2	TRBD2	TGTGCCAGCAGTCAATGGACTAGCGCCTACGGGACCGGGGAGCTGTTTTTT	CASSQWTSAYGTGELFF
few	TRBV27	TRBJ2-1	TRBD2	TGTGCCAGCAGTGCCCGACTAGCGGGGGCCTCCAGCTCCTACAATGAGCAGTTCTTC	CASSARLAGASSSYNEQFF
NA	TRBV28	TRBJ1-4	TRBD1	TGTGCCAGCAGCTCCGGGACAGGAGAATTTGGAAAACTGTTTTTT	CASSSGTGEFGKLFF